Below, 10 T cell receptor beta chains from the same sample are listed, as sequenced in a study of blood T cell repertoires in COVID-19 (dated by TCRdb to the early 2020s). Receptor libraries were prepared by the immunoSEQ multiplex PCR assay. Drawn from immuneACCESS, this table holds only the in-frame rearrangements with V and J called that TCRdb kept. Clones are partly lost; checked studies trace under half to an unresolved V gene and leave the rest unexplained. The sample yields hundreds of thousands of clones; over 75% were counted once. Of the sample, around 15% is held by the ten largest clones. The specimen sequenced was PBMCs or T cells enriched from blood (not recorded which). All receptors derive from a man in his late teens or twenties who had recovered from COVID-19.

The chain has TRBV20-1 and TRBJ2-5, with 10 bases that match TRBD2. The CDR3 has 15 amino acids. From germline, CDR1 is DFQATT and CDR2 SNEGSKA (reference sequence). J was trimmed by 6 bases and V by 3 bases; bases with no gene match: 10. CDR3 residues: CSASVRAGGPKTQYF. The DNA of the CDR3 is TGCAGTGCTAGTGTCCGAGCGGGGGGGCCTAAGACCCAGTACTTC.

This rearrangement joins TRBV21-1 to TRBJ2-5; TRBD2 was called by the table and not checked on the DNA. TRBV21-1 is a documented pseudogene. The CDR3 sequence is 15 residues long. CDR3 sequence (DNA): TGTGCCAGCAGCGACGGGGAAGTGGGCGGAGAGACCCAGTACTTC. Protein: CASSDGEVGGETQYF.

V gene TRBV27 combines with J gene TRBJ2-1, with 9 bases matching TRBD1. The germline CDR1 and CDR2 sequences are MNHEY and SMNVEV (reference sequence). The J segment lost 7 bases and the V segment lost 7 bases, leaving 5 bases of the junction unmatched. The CDR3 is 13 residues long. As DNA, the CDR3 is TGTGCCAGCATCCCGGGACAGGGAAATGAGCAGTTCTTC. This encodes CASIPGQGNEQFF.

The chain combines TRBV27 with TRBJ2-1, with D perhaps TRBD2 (7 bases). The CDR3 contains 17 residues. V shed 2 bases and J shed 0 bases, with 14 bases lying between them. In germline, CDR1 is MNHEY, CDR2 SMNVEV (reference sequence). CDR3 DNA: TGTGCCAGCAGTTTAGGAGGGGGAGGGCCCTCCTACAATGAGCAGTTCTTC. This encodes CASSLGGGGPSYNEQFF.

The rearrangement links TRBV12-3 or TRBV12-4 to TRBJ1-1, with D unresolved. The CDR3 contains 13 residues. Trimming removed 7 bases at V and 3 bases at J, with 12 bases between. The CDR3 sequence is CASNGLGDTEAFF. The CDR3 coding sequence is TGTGCCAGCAATGGTTTGGGAGACACTGAAGCTTTCTTT.

The chain combines TRBV10-2 with TRBJ2-7; 9 positions match TRBD2. The CDR3 length is 16 residues. Germline V gene sequence: CDR1 WSHSY, CDR2 SAAADI. With V trimmed by 6 bases and J by 5 bases, 14 bases remained unmatched. The CDR3, as DNA: TGCGCCAGCAGGGGACTAGCAGGTCCCGGGCCAGACGAGCAGTACTTC. It codes for CASRGLAGPGPDEQYF.

The chain carries TRBV5-1 and TRBJ2-5; 8 bases are a match to TRBD2. J gave up 3 bases and V 3 bases, and 7 bases lay outside the gene matches. The CDR3 consists of 15 residues. CDR1 and CDR2 (germline): SGHRS, YFSETQ. The CDR3 DNA sequence: TGCGCCAGCAGCTACCGGACTAGCAATGAAGAGACCCAGTACTTC. Protein: CASSYRTSNEETQYF.

The CDR3 coding sequence is TGTGCCAGCAGACTTAGGGGGTCAGCGGGGAGAACCCGCGGCACAGATACGCAGTATTTT. Its protein is CASRLRGSAGRTRGTDTQYF. This rearrangement joins TRBV21-1 to TRBJ2-3; the D call TRBD2 from the table was never checked on the DNA. TRBV21-1 is shown as a pseudogene. The CDR3 loop spans 20 amino acids.

The chain recombines TRBV3-1 (or the pseudogene TRBV3-2) with TRBJ1-6; D gene unclear. Germline lookup yields CDR1 LGHDT and CDR2 YNNKEL (reference sequence). V dropped 1 base and J dropped 0 bases, with 16 bases sitting between them. CDR3 length: 19 residues. As DNA, the CDR3 is TGTGCCAGCAGCCAAGGAGTAATCCGGTCGAGCTCCTATAATTCACCCCTCCACTTT. Amino acids: CASSQGVIRSSSYNSPLHF.

This chain uses TRBV10-3 with TRBJ2-6, with D possibly TRBD1 on 6 matching bases. Germline lookup yields CDR1 ENHRY and CDR2 SYGVKD. The CDR3 has 13 amino acids. Trimming cost V 11 bases and J 2 bases, with 10 bases left between them. This CDR3 reads CAVNRAGANVLTF. DNA for the CDR3: TGTGCCGTCAACAGGGCTGGGGCCAACGTCCTGACTTTC.